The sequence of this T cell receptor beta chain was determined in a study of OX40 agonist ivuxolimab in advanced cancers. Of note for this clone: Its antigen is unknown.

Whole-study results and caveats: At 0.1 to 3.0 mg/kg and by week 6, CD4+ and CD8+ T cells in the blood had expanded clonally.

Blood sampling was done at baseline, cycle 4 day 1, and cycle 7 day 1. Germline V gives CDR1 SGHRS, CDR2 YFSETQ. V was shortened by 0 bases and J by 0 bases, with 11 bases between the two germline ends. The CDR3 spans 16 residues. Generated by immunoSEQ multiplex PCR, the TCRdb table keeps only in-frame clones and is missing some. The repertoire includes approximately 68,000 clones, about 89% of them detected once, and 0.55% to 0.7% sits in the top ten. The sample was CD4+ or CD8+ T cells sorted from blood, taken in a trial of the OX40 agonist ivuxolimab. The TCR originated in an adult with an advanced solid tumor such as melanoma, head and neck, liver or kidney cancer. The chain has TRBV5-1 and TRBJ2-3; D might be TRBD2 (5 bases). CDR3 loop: CASSLGGRVSTDTQYF. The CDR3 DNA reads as TGCGCCAGCAGCTTGGGTGGGCGGGTTAGCACAGATACGCAGTATTTT.